Listed here are 18 T cell receptor beta chains from one sample, sequenced in a study of CD8+ T cells in alopecia areata. Sequencing used cDNA as its template, made by extracting RNA and reverse transcribing it. Produced via immunoSEQ multiplex PCR; TCRdb's table is partial and in-frame only. Of roughly 100,000 clones listed, less than 70% were seen once; the top ten hold about 9%. The material sequenced was CD4+ T cells sorted from blood. These receptors came from a human donor in good health.

The V gene is TRBV15, the J gene TRBJ1-6; D is unclear. Trimming pared 0 bases from V and 16 bases from J, leaving 10 bases between. The CDR3 sequence is 12 residues long. CDR1 and CDR2 (germline): LNHNV, YYDKDF (reference sequence). The CDR3 sequence is CATSRDRSSLHF. The CDR3 DNA follows: TGTGCCACCAGCAGAGATCGGAGTTCGCTCCACTTT.

The chain joins TRBV30 to TRBJ1-1; D gene ambiguous. Germline-derived CDR1 and CDR2 are GTSNPN and SVGIG (reference sequence). This CDR3 is built from 15 residues. V shed 0 bases and J shed 1 base, with 12 bases lying between them. This CDR3 reads CAWSVRGIRNTEAFF. CDR3 coding DNA: TGTGCCTGGAGTGTTCGAGGTATTAGGAACACTGAAGCTTTCTTT. Using reference TRBV30 and TRBJ1-1 for the parts outside the CDR3, the full variable domain is SQTIHQWPATLVQPVGSPLSLECTVEGTSNPNLYWYRQAAGRGLQLLFYSVGIGQISSEVPQNLSASRPQDRQFILSSKKLLLSDSGFYLCAWSVRGIRNTEAFFGQGTRLTVV.

The rearrangement links TRBV5-6 to TRBJ2-7, with 8 bases identical to TRBD2. CDR1 is SGHDT and CDR2 is YYEEEE in the germline V gene. This CDR3 is built from 16 residues. J was trimmed by 0 bases and V by 3 bases; bases with no gene match: 8. CDR3 coding DNA: TGTGCCAGCAGCTGGAGAAGCGGGGGCTCCTCCTACGAGCAGTACTTC. Translating it yields CASSWRSGGSSYEQYF. Combining the CDR3 with reference TRBV5-6 and TRBJ2-7 gives the whole variable domain DAGVTQSPTHLIKTRGQQVTLRCSPKSGHDTVSWYQQALGQGPQFIFQYYEEEERQRGNFPDRFSGHQFPNYSSELNVNALLLGDSALYLCASSWRSGGSSYEQYFGPGTRLTVT.

The chain recombines TRBV6-1 with TRBJ1-6; D is perhaps TRBD1 (5 bases). This CDR3 region has 14 residues. Germline V gene lookup returns CDR1 MNHNS and CDR2 SASEGT. V was shortened by 3 bases and J by 10 bases, with 13 bases between the two germline ends. Written as DNA, the CDR3 is TGTGCCAGCAGTGACGGGGGAAGTCGGTCACCCCTCCACTTT. It yields the protein CASSDGGSRSPLHF.

CDR3 amino acids: CASSVGQGANSPLHF. As DNA, the CDR3 is TGTGCCAGCAGTGTCGGACAGGGGGCGAATTCACCCCTCCACTTT. The gene calls are TRBV2 and TRBJ1-6; 11 bases align to TRBD1. Germline lookup yields CDR1 SNHLY and CDR2 FYNNEI. The CDR3 covers 15 residues. The V segment lost 4 bases and the J segment 7 bases; nucleotides outside the gene matches: 3.

In its sample, this clone was seen a few times. The chain employs TRBV29-1 and TRBJ2-3; D is possibly TRBD2 (6 bases). The CDR3 has 11 residues. The V gene's germline CDR1 is SQVTM and CDR2 ANQGSEA. The ends were cut back, 6 bases at V and 8 bases at J, with 12 bases in the middle. The CDR3 sequence is CSVDTSLTQYF. The CDR3 nucleotides read TGCAGCGTCGACACTAGCCTTACGCAGTATTTT.

The sample holds a few counts of this clone. The chain couples TRBV6-5 to TRBJ1-2; a possible D gene is TRBD1 (5 bases). The germline V and J ends were trimmed by 6 bases and 7 bases, with 18 bases remaining between them. From germline, CDR1 is MNHEY and CDR2 SVGAGI. The length of the CDR3 is 14 residues. The CDR3 DNA sequence: TGTGCCAGCAGCTATCAGGGAGGGGTTGGTGGCTACACCTTC. Its protein is CASSYQGGVGGYTF.

This clone appeared a few times. This chain links TRBV7-2 with TRBJ2-3; 8 bases fit TRBD2. This CDR3 has 17 residues. Germline values: CDR1 SGHTA, CDR2 FQGNSA. Trimming took 1 base from V and 1 from J; bases not matched to a gene: 7. The CDR3 reads CASSLVLTSGRTDTQYF. In DNA, the CDR3 is TGTGCCAGCAGCTTAGTATTAACTAGCGGTCGCACAGATACGCAGTATTTT.

The chain uses TRBV10-1 and TRBJ2-6, with 8 bases matching TRBD1. The CDR3 has 16 residues. Germline CDR1 is WNHNN and CDR2 is SYGVQD (reference sequence). V lost 4 bases, J lost 4 bases, and 6 bases stayed unmatched. The CDR3 spells CASSGPQGAGANVLTF. CDR3 in DNA: TGCGCCAGCAGTGGACCTCAGGGGGCCGGGGCCAACGTCCTGACTTTC.

The rearrangement uses TRBV28 and TRBJ2-5; no clear D gene. The germline V gene encodes CDR1 MDHEN and CDR2 SYDVKM. This CDR3 has 12 amino acids. V shed 4 bases and J shed 5 bases, with 8 bases lying between them. CDR3 nucleotide sequence: TGTGCCAGCAGTTCCGGTGGGGAGACCCAGTACTTC. Translation gives CASSSGGETQYF.

V and J are TRBV25-1 and TRBJ1-6, with D perhaps TRBD1 (6 bases). The V and J ends lost 6 bases and 6 bases respectively, with 9 bases between them. The germline V gene has CDR1 MGHDK and CDR2 SYGVNS. The CDR3 runs to 13 residues. CDR3: CASRRQVNSPLHF. For the CDR3, the DNA is TGTGCCAGCAGAAGACAGGTTAATTCACCCCTCCACTTT.

This chain's CDR3 is CASSLKTGPHYEQYF. In nucleotides, the CDR3 is TGTGCCAGCAGTCTTAAGACAGGGCCACACTACGAGCAGTACTTC. This chain uses TRBV27 with TRBJ2-7; 7 positions match TRBD1. The CDR3 is 15 residues long. Germline V lookup: CDR1 MNHEY, CDR2 SMNVEV (reference sequence). V shed 5 bases, J shed 3 bases, and the junction held 10 bases outside the gene matches.

The sample holds a few counts of this clone. The chain couples TRBV28 to TRBJ1-5; possibly TRBD1 for D (6 bases). CDR1 is MDHEN and CDR2 is SYDVKM in the germline V gene. V lost 8 bases and J lost 0, with 20 bases in between. This CDR3 is built from 17 residues. Here the CDR3 DNA reads TGTGCCAGCCGTGTGGAAGGGGGGATAATTAGCAATCAGCCCCAGCATTTT. Its translation: CASRVEGGIISNQPQHF.

CDR3 in amino acids: CASSEFQETQYF. In nucleotides, the CDR3 is TGTGCCAGCAGTGAATTCCAAGAGACCCAGTACTTC. V is TRBV6-1 and J is TRBJ2-5; D gene unclear. Germline V lookup: CDR1 MNHNS, CDR2 SASEGT. Trimming cost V 2 bases and J 1 base, with 2 bases left between them. The CDR3 runs to 12 residues.

V is TRBV6-5 and J is TRBJ1-5; no clear D. This CDR3 spans 14 amino acids. CDR1 is MNHEY, CDR2 SVGAGI, per germline. Deletions cut 2 bases from V and 6 bases from J, with 11 bases between. CDR3 sequence: CASSYGGGGQPQHF. The CDR3 bases are TGTGCCAGCAGTTACGGTGGAGGAGGTCAGCCCCAGCATTTT.

The J gene is TRBJ2-2, the V gene TRBV10-3; no definite D call. The V end was cut by 7 bases, the J end by 1 base, with 10 bases between. Per the germline V gene, CDR1 is ENHRY and CDR2 is SYGVKD. The CDR3 is 14 residues long. CDR3 DNA: TGTGCCATCAACAAAGGGCTGAACACCGGGGAGCTGTTTTTT. This translates into CAINKGLNTGELFF.

V gene TRBV28 combines with J gene TRBJ2-6; D remains unclear. CDR1 is MDHEN, CDR2 SYDVKM, per germline. The CDR3 totals 16 residues. V lost 1 base and J 2 bases, leaving 9 bases between the germline ends. CDR3 sequence: CASSLFGVPGANVLTF. The CDR3 DNA is TGTGCCAGCAGTTTATTTGGGGTCCCTGGGGCCAACGTCCTGACTTTC.

The sample holds a few counts of this clone. The DNA of the CDR3 is TGTGCCAGCAGCGTAGCCAACAGGGGACGCGAGACCCAGTACTTC. The encoded protein is CASSVANRGRETQYF. The chain joins TRBV9 to TRBJ2-5; 7 bases map to TRBD1. Germline loops: CDR1 SGDLS, CDR2 YYNGEE. V trimming: 0 bases; J trimming: 5 bases; junction bases outside the gene matches: 7. This CDR3 comprises 15 residues. Combining the CDR3 with reference TRBV9 and TRBJ2-5 gives the whole variable domain DSGVTQTPKHLITATGQRVTLRCSPRSGDLSVYWYQQSLDQGLQFLIQYYNGEERAKGNILERFSAQQFPDLHSELNLSSLELGDSALYFCASSVANRGRETQYFGPGTRLLVL.